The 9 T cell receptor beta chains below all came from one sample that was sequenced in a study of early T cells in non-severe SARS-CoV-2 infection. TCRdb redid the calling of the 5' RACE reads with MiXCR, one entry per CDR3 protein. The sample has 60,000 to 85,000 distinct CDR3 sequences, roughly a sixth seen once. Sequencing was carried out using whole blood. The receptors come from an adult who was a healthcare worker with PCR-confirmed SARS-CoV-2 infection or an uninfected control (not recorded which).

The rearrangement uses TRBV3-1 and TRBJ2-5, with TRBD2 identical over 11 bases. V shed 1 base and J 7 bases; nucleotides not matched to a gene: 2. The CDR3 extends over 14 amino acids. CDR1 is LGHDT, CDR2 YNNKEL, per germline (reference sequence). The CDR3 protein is CASSQGLAGGTQYF. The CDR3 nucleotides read TGTGCCAGCAGCCAAGGGCTAGCGGGGGGGACCCAGTACTTC.

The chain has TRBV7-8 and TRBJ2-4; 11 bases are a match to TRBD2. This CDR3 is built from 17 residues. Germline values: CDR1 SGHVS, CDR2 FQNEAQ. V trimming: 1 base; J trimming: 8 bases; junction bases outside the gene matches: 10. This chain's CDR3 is CASSLGTSGRSAHIQYF. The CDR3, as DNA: TGTGCCAGCAGCTTAGGCACTAGCGGGAGAAGTGCTCACATTCAGTACTTC.

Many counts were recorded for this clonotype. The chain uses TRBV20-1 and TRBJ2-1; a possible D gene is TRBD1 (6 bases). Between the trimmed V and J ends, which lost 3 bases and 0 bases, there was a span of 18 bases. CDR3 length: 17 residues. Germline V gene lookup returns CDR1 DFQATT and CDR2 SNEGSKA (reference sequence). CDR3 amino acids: CSARDPGTKSSYNEQFF. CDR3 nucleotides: TGCAGTGCTAGGGACCCCGGGACAAAAAGCTCCTACAATGAGCAGTTCTTC.

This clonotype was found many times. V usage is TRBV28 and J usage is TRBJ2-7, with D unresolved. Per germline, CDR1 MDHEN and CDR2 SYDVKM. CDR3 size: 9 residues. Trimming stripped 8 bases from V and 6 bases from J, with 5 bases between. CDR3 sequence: CASRPEQYF. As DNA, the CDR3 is TGTGCCAGCCGCCCCGAGCAGTACTTC.

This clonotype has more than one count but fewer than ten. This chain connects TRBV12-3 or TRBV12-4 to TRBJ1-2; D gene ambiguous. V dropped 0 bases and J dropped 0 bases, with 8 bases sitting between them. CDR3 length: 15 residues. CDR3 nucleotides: TGTGCCAGCAGTTTAGCAGGGCAAGCTAACTATGGCTACACCTTC. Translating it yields CASSLAGQANYGYTF.

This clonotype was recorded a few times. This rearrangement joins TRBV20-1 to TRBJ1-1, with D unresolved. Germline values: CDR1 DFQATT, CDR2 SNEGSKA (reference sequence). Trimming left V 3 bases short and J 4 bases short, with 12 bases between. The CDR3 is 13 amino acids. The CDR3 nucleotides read TGCAGTGCTAGTCTTTGGAATTCCACTGAAGCTTTCTTT. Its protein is CSASLWNSTEAFF.

CDR3 sequence reads: CASSNEGGMGETQYF. CDR3 in DNA: TGTGCCAGCAGCAATGAGGGGGGAATGGGAGAGACCCAGTACTTC. The chain joins TRBV6-6 to TRBJ2-5; tentatively, D is TRBD1 or TRBD2 (6 bases each). Trimming shortened V by 6 bases and J by 4 bases, and 18 bases separated the two germline ends. The CDR3 spans 15 residues. Germline V gene lookup returns CDR1 MNHNY and CDR2 SVGAGI (reference sequence).

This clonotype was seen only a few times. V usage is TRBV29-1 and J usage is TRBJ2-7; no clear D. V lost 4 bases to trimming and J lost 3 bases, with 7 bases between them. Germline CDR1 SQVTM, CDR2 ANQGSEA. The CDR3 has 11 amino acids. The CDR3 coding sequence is TGCAGCGTTGGAACCGACTACGAGCAGTACTTC. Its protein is CSVGTDYEQYF.

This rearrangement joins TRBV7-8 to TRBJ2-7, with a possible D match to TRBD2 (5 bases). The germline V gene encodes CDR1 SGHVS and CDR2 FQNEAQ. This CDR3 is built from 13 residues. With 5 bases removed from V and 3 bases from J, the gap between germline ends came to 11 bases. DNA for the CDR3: TGTGCCAGCAGCGCCCGAGGGTACTACGAGCAGTACTTC. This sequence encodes CASSARGYYEQYF. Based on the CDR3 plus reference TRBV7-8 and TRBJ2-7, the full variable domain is GAGVSQSPRYKVAKRGQDVALRCDPISGHVSLFWYQQALGQGPEFLTYFQNEAQLDKSGLPSDRFFAERPEGSVSTLKIQRTQQEDSAVYLCASSARGYYEQYFGPGTRLTVT.